Sequencing of this T cell receptor beta chain was carried out in a study of Graves' ophthalmopathy and Graves' hyperthyroidism. The study's findings and limits: Blood samples also showed most expanded thyroid clonotypes exceeding 0.001 frequency.

If patients had other autoimmune diseases, uncontrolled infections, pregnancy or lactation, they were excluded. Diagnostic conclusions were grounded in clinical symptoms, serum thyroxine, TRAb, thyroid ultrasound and orbital computed tomography. A volume of 9.5 to 10 ml of fresh peripheral blood supplied the PBMCs. This clonotype was picked up a small number of times. As yet, its antigen is unknown. This CDR3 is 14 amino acids long. Germline V gene data show CDR1 as DFQATT and CDR2 as SNEGSKA (reference sequence). Trimming left V 0 bases short and J 6 bases short, with 15 bases between. Using RNA transcripts, the TCR beta CDR3 regions were amplified. Second-round multiplex PCR came after first-round RT-PCR with HTBI primers. From the multiplex PCR reads, TCRdb called clonotypes with MiXCR, one entry per CDR3 protein. Of about 240,000 distinct CDR3 sequences in the sample, around 42% are singletons; the top ten hold roughly 45%.

The receptor was isolated from an adult man with Graves' ophthalmopathy. The chain has TRBV20-1 and TRBJ2-7, with TRBD1 as a possible D gene (6 bases). Source material: peripheral blood. CDR3 loop: CSARDARGKGEQYF. The DNA of the CDR3 is TGCAGTGCTAGAGACGCCAGGGGAAAGGGCGAGCAGTACTTC.